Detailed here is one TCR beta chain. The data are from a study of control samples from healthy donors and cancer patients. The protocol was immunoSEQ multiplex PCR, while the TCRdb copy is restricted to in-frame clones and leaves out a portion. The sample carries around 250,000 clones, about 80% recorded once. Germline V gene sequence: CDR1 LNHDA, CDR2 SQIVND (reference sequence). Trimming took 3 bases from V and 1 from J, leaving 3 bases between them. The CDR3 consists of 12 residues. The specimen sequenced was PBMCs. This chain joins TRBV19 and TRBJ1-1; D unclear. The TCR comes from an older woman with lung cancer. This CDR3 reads CASSIGNTEAFF. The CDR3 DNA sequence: TGTGCCAGTAGTATCGGGAACACTGAAGCTTTCTTT.